This record concerns one T cell receptor (beta chain) sequence. Its antigen remains unknown. Produced via immunoSEQ multiplex PCR; TCRdb's table is partial and in-frame only. The table shows about 160,000 clones, with roughly 86% occurring only once. This specimen comes from a study of cytomegalovirus exposure and HLA in healthy donors. Points from the study as a whole: A classifier reportedly called cytomegalovirus status with high sensitivity and specificity.

This clonotype was obtained from a woman in her late teens or twenties in good health and CMV-seropositive. Input material: PBMCs.

The CDR3 is CASSSRGGEETQYF. CDR3 sequence (DNA): TGCGCCAGCAGCTCTCGAGGCGGTGAAGAGACCCAGTACTTC. The chain couples TRBV5-1 to TRBJ2-5, with D uncertain. The CDR3 totals 14 residues. Between the trimmed V and J ends, which lost 3 bases and 3 bases, there was a span of 12 bases. The germline V gene has CDR1 SGHRS and CDR2 YFSETQ.